The subject of this entry is one TCR beta chain. The CDR3 extends over 16 amino acids. V lost 3 bases, J lost 2 bases, and 14 bases lay in between. The germline gives CDR1 LNHDA, CDR2 SQIVND (reference sequence). This specimen comes from a study of blood T cell repertoires in COVID-19. On the study more broadly: Sources were T cells, B-cell-depleted T cells, or PBMCs; the material itself was cDNA or gDNA.

In the original workflow: Estimated nucleated cell counts came from reference gene primer amplification. The data were produced by immunoSEQ multiplex PCR, yet TCRdb's version contains in-frame clones alone and is incomplete. That table gives V, J and clone size, and the DNA gave D and trimming. The table records approximately 120,000 clones, approximately 85% of them present only once. During active infection, Seattle patients enrolled and were then monitored through disease. The chain uses TRBV19 and TRBJ1-5; D ambiguous. The receptor comes from an elderly woman with COVID-19, enrolled during active disease. The sample consisted of peripheral blood. For the CDR3, the DNA is TGTGCCAGTAGTATTAGGTCACAGATCGGCAATCAGCCCCAGCATTTT. As protein: CASSIRSQIGNQPQHF. Supplemented by reference TRBV19 and TRBJ1-5, the full variable domain reads DGGITQSPKYLFRKEGQNVTLSCEQNLNHDAMYWYRQDPGQGLRLIYYSQIVNDFQKGDIAEGYSVSREKKESFPLTVTSAQKNPTAFYLCASSIRSQIGNQPQHFGDGTRLSIL.